This T cell receptor (beta chain) is from a study of T cell changes during pregnancy in multiple sclerosis. Sequencing used immunoSEQ multiplex PCR; TCRdb keeps in-frame clones, though not all of them. The sample contains roughly 77,000 clones, just under 95% of which appear only once. V was trimmed by 1 base and J by 3 bases, leaving 13 bases between them. The CDR3 covers 15 residues. Germline lookup yields CDR1 MGHDK and CDR2 SYGVNS. This rearrangement joins TRBV25-1 to TRBJ2-7; the D gene is possibly TRBD1 (5 bases). The starting material was peripheral blood, obtained in the second trimester of pregnancy. The clonotype originates from a female donor with multiple sclerosis, enrolled in a pregnancy study. In nucleotides, the CDR3 is TGTGCCAGCAGTGAATTAGGTGACAGAGACTACGAGCAGTACTTC. Protein product: CASSELGDRDYEQYF.